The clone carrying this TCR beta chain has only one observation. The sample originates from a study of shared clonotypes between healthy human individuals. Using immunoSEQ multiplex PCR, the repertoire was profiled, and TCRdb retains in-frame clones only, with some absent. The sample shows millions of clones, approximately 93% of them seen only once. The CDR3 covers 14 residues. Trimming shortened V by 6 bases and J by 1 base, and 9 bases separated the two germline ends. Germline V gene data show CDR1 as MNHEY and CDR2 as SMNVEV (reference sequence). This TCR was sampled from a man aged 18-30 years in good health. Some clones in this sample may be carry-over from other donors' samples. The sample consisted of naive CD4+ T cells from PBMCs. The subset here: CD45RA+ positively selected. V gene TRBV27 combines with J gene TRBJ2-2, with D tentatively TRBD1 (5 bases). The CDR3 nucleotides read TGTGCCAGCAGATTAACAGGGAACACCGGGGAGCTGTTTTTT. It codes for CASRLTGNTGELFF.